This TCR beta chain comes out of a study of blood T cells in healthy people across ages. Trimming removed 0 bases from V and 3 bases from J, with 12 bases in between. Germline V gene sequence: CDR1 SGHDN, CDR2 FVKESK. The CDR3 has 16 amino acids. A second PCR of 7 to 11 cycles used a sample-barcoded 5' primer and a J-beta primer mix. Each CDR3 protein is one row after TCRdb ran MiXCR on the 5' RACE reads. The table shows some 880,000 distinct CDR3 sequences, with 35% to 40% occurring only once. This receptor was identified in a man aged 18 to 35 in good health. The chain joins TRBV14 to TRBJ2-1; D is uncertain. The sample was blood. CDR3 sequence: CASSQDAMESYNEQFF. Written as DNA, the CDR3 is TGTGCCAGCAGCCAAGATGCAATGGAGAGCTACAATGAGCAGTTCTTC.